This T cell receptor (beta chain) was sequenced during a study of CD8+ T cells in alopecia areata. As to this clone: Its matching antigen is unknown. The sample carries other DNA sequences with the same CDR3.

Study-level points and caveats: The study found TCR sharing across patients less clear than in mice, possibly for HLA reasons.

Extracted RNA was reverse transcribed into cDNA, the sequencing template. Produced via immunoSEQ multiplex PCR; TCRdb's table is partial and in-frame only. The profile shows 150,000 or so clones, about 87% of them singletons. Per the germline V gene, CDR1 is SEHNR and CDR2 is FQNEAQ (reference sequence). Trimming cost V 5 bases and J 0 bases, with 2 bases left between them. The CDR3 sequence is 12 residues long. V gene TRBV7-9 combines with J gene TRBJ2-1; no clear D. The input for sequencing was CD8+ T cells sorted from blood, taken at week 0. The origin of this receptor is a human donor with alopecia areata. This CDR3 reads CASSLSYNEQFF. For the CDR3, the DNA is TGTGCCAGCAGCCTCTCCTACAATGAGCAGTTCTTC.